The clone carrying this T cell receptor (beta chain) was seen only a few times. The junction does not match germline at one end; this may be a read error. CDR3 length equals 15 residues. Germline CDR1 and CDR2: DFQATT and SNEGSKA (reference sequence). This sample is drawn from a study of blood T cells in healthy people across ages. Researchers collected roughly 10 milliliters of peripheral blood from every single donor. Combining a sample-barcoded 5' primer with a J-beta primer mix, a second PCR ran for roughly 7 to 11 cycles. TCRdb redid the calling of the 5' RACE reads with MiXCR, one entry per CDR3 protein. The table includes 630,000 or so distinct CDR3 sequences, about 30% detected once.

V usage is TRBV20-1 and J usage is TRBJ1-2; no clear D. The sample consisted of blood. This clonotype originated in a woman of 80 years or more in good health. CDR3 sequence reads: CGARDSEQLAGGYTF. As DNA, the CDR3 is TGCGGTGCTAGAGATTCGGAGCAGTTGGCCGGCGGCTACACCTTC.